The table lists the clone carrying this TCR beta chain with a few counts. The CDR3 has 12 amino acids. Germline values: CDR1 SQVTM, CDR2 ANQGSEA. The V end lost 7 bases, the J end lost 7 bases, and 13 bases lay between the germline ends. The sample comes from a study of blood T cells in healthy people across ages. Primed by a sample-barcoded 5' primer and a J-beta primer mix, a second PCR proceeded for about 6 to 11 cycles. The authors tagged each cDNA molecule using a template-switch adaptor with 12 random nucleotides. TCRdb analysed the 5' RACE reads with MiXCR anew, one entry per CDR3 protein. The data contain more than 650,000 distinct CDR3 sequences, around a fifth of them singletons.

This chain connects TRBV29-1 to TRBJ1-4, with D uncertain. The clonotype comes from a man aged 65 to 79 in good health. Sequenced material: blood. The CDR3: CSAISSSEKLFF. The CDR3 region has the DNA TGCAGCGCAATTTCGTCCTCTGAAAAACTGTTTTTT.